The 8 T cell receptor beta chains given below trace back to one sample, sequenced in a study of neurological immune-mediated disorders. Via MiXCR, TCRdb re-called the 5' RACE reads, giving one row per CDR3 protein. The data contain more than 35,000 distinct CDR3 sequences, 3% to 3.5% of them seen just once; the ten biggest clones take up about 15%. Sequencing input: PBMCs. The receptors stem from a woman between 45 and 60 years old with multiple sclerosis.

Many counts were recorded for this clonotype. The chain carries TRBV12-3 or TRBV12-4 and TRBJ1-1, with D unresolved. V dropped 1 base and J dropped 7 bases, with 4 bases sitting between them. The CDR3 sequence is 11 residues long. The CDR3 sequence: CASSLGFEAFF. The DNA for the CDR3 is TGTGCCAGCAGTTTAGGGTTTGAAGCTTTCTTT.

This clonotype was recorded at least ten times. The chain combines TRBV6-2 or TRBV6-3 with TRBJ2-2; 8 nucleotides agree with TRBD1. The CDR3 consists of 15 residues. Germline CDR1 and CDR2: MNHEY and SVGEGT. Trimming at V came to 5 bases and at J to 0 bases, leaving 2 bases not matched to a gene. The CDR3 bases are TGTGCCAGCAGTCCAGGGGGCGCGAACACCGGGGAGCTGTTTTTT. Translation: CASSPGGANTGELFF.

This clonotype was counted a few times. DNA for the CDR3: TGTGCCAGCAGCCGTCGACCCGTGGAAGCTGGAAATCAGCCCCAGCATTTT. This translates into CASSRRPVEAGNQPQHF. V gene TRBV3-1 combines with J gene TRBJ1-5; no firm D call. Germline-derived CDR1 and CDR2 are LGHDT and YNNKEL (reference sequence). Deletions cut 4 bases from V and 4 bases from J, with 20 bases between. The CDR3 totals 17 residues.

This clonotype came up many times. This chain uses TRBV27 with TRBJ2-3; D is unclear. Per germline, CDR1 MNHEY and CDR2 SMNVEV (reference sequence). Trimming left V 5 bases short and J 3 bases short, with 21 bases between. The CDR3 has 17 amino acids. The CDR3 bases are TGTGCCAGCAGTCCCACCGTGAGGAGTTGGGGAACAGATACGCAGTATTTT. This encodes CASSPTVRSWGTDTQYF.

This clonotype has at least ten counts. This chain connects TRBV20-1 to TRBJ2-3; tentatively, D is TRBD1 (6 bases). This CDR3 is 14 amino acids long. Germline V gives CDR1 DFQATT, CDR2 SNEGSKA (reference sequence). The V gene lost 4 bases and the J gene lost 0 bases, with 11 bases spanning the gap. This CDR3 is CSAKDSLSTDTQYF. The CDR3 DNA follows: TGCAGTGCTAAGGACAGTCTTAGCACAGATACGCAGTATTTT.

This clonotype was seen repeatedly, ten times or more. This chain connects TRBV7-8 to TRBJ2-3; 9 bases are shared with TRBD2. The CDR3 extends over 14 amino acids. The V and J ends lost 5 bases and 6 bases, in that order; junction bases with no gene match: 6. CDR1 SGHVS and CDR2 FQNEAQ come from the germline V gene. CDR3 coding DNA: TGTGCCAGCAGCCGTACAGCGGGGGGTGATACGCAGTATTTT. Translated: CASSRTAGGDTQYF.

A note on this clonotype: It may be a read error: a sequence one base away is much more abundant. The V call is TRBV6-2 or TRBV6-3, the J call TRBJ2-4, with 8 bases that match TRBD1. Germline CDR1 reads MNHEY; CDR2 reads SVGEGT. The CDR3 sequence is 12 residues long. For the CDR3, the DNA is TGTGACAGCAGCGACAGGGGAAACATTCAGTACTTC. Its translation is CDSSDRGNIQYF.

On this clonotype itself: Since no conserved phenylalanine or tryptophan closes the CDR3, a read error is the likely cause. The CDR3 DNA follows: TGCAGCGTTGAAGGACAGGCGATGAACACTGAAGCTTTCAAT. It is translated as CSVEGQAMNTEAFN. The chain carries TRBV29-1 and TRBJ1-1; TRBD1 is a possible D gene (6 bases). The V end lost 1 base, the J end lost 0 bases, and 9 bases lay between the germline ends. Per germline, CDR1 SQVTM and CDR2 ANQGSEA. CDR3 length: 14 residues.